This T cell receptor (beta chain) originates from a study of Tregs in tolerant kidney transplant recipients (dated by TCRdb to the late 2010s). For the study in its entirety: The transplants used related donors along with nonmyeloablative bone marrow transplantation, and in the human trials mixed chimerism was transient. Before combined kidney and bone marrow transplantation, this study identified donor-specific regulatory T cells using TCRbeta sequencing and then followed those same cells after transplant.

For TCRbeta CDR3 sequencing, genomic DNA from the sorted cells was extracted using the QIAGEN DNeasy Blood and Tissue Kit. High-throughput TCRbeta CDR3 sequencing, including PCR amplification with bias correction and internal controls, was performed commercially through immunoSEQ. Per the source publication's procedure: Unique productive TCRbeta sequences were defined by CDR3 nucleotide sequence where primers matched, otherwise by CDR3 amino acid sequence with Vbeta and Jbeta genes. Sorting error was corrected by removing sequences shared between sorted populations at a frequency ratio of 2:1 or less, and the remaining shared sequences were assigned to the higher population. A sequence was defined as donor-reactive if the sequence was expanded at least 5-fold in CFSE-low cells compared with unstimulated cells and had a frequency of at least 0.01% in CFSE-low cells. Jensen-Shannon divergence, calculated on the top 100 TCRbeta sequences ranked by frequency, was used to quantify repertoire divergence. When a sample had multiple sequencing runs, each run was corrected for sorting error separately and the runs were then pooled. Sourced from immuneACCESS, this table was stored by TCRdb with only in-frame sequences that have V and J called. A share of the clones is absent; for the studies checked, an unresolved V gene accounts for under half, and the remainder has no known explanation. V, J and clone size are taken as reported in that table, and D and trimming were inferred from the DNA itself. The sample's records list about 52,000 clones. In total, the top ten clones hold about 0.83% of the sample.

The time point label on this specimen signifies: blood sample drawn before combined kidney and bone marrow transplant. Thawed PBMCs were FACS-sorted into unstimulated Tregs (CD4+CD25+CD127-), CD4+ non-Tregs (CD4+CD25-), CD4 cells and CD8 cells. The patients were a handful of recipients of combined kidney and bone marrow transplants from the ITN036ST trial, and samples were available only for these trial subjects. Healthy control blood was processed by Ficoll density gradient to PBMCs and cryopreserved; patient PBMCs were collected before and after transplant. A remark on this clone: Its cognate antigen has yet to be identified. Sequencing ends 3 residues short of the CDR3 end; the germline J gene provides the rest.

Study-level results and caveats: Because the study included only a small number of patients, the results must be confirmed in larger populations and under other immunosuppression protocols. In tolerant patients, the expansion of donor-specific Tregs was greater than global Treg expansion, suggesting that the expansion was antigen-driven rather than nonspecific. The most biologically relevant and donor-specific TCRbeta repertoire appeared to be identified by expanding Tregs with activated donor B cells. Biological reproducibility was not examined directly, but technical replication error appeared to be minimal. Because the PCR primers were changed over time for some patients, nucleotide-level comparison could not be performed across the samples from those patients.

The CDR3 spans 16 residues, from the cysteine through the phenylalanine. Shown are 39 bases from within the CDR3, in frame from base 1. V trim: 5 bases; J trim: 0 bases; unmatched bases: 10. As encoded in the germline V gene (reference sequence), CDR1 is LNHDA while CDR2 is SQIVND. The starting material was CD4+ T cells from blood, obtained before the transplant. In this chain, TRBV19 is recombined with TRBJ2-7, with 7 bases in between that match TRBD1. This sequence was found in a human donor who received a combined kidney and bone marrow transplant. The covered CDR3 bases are TGTGCCAGTAGTCACTCCGGACAGGTTAGCTCCTACGAG. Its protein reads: CASSHSGQVSSYE. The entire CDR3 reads CASSHSGQVSSYEQYF.